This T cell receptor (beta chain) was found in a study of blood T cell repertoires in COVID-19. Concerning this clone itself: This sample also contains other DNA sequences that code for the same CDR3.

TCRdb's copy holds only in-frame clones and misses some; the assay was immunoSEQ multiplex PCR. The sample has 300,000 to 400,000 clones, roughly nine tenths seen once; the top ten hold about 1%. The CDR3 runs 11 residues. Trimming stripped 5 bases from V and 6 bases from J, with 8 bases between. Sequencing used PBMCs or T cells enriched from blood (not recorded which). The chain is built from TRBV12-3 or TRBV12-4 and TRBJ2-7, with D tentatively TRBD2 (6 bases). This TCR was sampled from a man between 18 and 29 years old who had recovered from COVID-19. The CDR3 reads CASSPGGEQYF. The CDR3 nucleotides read TGTGCCAGCAGTCCCGGGGGCGAGCAGTACTTC.